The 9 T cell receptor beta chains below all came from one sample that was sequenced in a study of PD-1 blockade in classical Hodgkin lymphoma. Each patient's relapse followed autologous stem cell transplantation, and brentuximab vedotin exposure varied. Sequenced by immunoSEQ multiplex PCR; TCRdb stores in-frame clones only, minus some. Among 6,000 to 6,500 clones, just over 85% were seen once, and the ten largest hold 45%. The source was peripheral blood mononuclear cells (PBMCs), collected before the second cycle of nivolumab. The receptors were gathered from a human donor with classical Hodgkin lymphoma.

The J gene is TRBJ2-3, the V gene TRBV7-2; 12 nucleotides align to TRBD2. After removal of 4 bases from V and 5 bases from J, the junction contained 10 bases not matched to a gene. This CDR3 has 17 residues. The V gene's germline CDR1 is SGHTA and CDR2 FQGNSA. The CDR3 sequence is CASSSSSGRALGDTQYF. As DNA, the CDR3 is TGTGCCAGCAGCTCCTCTAGCGGGAGGGCCCTCGGAGATACGCAGTATTTT.

CDR3 coding DNA: TGTGCCAGCAGTTCGGGAGGTGGGCAGTACGTC. Amino acids: CASSSGGGQYV. J is TRBJ2-7 and V is TRBV6-5; 7 bases are shared with TRBD2. CDR3 size: 11 residues. The J segment lost 9 bases and the V segment lost 4 bases, leaving 3 bases of the junction unmatched. Germline V lookup: CDR1 MNHEY, CDR2 SVGAGI.

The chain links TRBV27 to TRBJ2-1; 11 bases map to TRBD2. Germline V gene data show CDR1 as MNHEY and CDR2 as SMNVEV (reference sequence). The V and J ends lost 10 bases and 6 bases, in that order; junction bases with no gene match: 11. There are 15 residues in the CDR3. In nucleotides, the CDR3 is TGTGCCACCCTCCGAACCGGGACTAGCGGCAATGAGCAGTTCTTC. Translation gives CATLRTGTSGNEQFF.

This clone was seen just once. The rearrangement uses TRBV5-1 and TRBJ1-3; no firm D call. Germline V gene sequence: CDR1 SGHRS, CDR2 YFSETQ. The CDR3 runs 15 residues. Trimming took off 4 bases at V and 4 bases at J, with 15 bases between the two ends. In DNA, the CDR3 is TGCGCCAGCAGCCCCAGCGTGGGATTCGGAAACACCATATATTTT. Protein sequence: CASSPSVGFGNTIYF.

The CDR3 coding sequence is TGTGCCAGTAGTATAGGTAGCAAGACAGATACGCAGTATTTT. Its protein product is CASSIGSKTDTQYF. The gene calls are TRBV19 and TRBJ2-3; D remains unclear. The CDR3 spans 14 residues. The germline gives CDR1 LNHDA, CDR2 SQIVND (reference sequence). V lost 1 base and J lost 3, with 8 bases in between.

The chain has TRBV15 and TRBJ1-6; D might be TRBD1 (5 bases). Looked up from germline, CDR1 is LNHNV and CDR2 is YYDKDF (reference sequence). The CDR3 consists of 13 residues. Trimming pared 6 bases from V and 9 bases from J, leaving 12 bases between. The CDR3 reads CATSLQGGSPLHF. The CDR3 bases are TGTGCCACCAGTCTCCAGGGTGGTTCACCCCTCCACTTT.

The CDR3 protein is CSVEDELTATDTQYF. The CDR3 DNA sequence: TGCAGCGTTGAAGATGAACTGACAGCCACAGATACGCAGTATTTT. V gene TRBV29-1 combines with J gene TRBJ2-3, with D possibly matching TRBD1 (5 bases). CDR3 size: 15 residues. V gave up 0 bases and J gave up 2 bases, with 12 bases separating them. Per germline, CDR1 SQVTM and CDR2 ANQGSEA.

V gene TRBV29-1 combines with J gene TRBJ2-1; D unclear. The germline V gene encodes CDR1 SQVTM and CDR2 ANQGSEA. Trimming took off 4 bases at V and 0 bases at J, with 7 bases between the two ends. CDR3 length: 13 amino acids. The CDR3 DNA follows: TGCAGCGTTGGGGTTCACTCCTACAATGAGCAGTTCTTC. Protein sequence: CSVGVHSYNEQFF.

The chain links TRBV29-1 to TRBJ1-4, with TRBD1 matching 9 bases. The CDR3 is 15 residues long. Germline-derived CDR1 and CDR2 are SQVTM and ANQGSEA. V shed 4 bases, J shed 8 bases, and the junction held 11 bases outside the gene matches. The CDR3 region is CSVGGYRGLEEKLFF. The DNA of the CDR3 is TGCAGCGTTGGGGGATACAGGGGGCTTGAGGAAAAACTGTTTTTT. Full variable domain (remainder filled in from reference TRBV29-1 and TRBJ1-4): SAVISQKPSRDICQRGTSLTIQCQVDSQVTMMFWYRQQPGQSLTLIATANQGSEATYESGFVIDKFPISRPNLTFSTLTVSNMSPEDSSIYLCSVGGYRGLEEKLFFGSGTQLSVL.